This TCR beta chain was identified during a study of shared clonotypes between healthy human individuals. For this clone: Antigen: not known.

Regarding the study as a whole: Memory subsets generally showed lower estimated richness than naive subsets.

Sequenced by immunoSEQ multiplex PCR; TCRdb stores in-frame clones only, minus some. The sample lists under 1,100,000 clones; about 80% were seen once. After removal of 2 bases from V and 5 bases from J, the junction contained 15 bases not matched to a gene. The CDR3 sequence is 17 residues long. Germline CDR1 and CDR2: GTSNPN and SVGIG (reference sequence). This TCR was sampled from a man between 18 and 29 years old in good health. Some clones in this sample may be carry-over from other donors' samples. The sample comprised memory CD4+ T cells from PBMCs. Subset indicated: CD45RA-negative fraction. The rearrangement links TRBV30 to TRBJ2-7; 10 nucleotides line up with TRBD2. Written as DNA, the CDR3 is TGTGCCTGGAGTAGAGGGGCTAGCGGGAGTCTTAGGCACGAGCAGTACTTC. It specifies CAWSRGASGSLRHEQYF.